The 5 T cell receptor beta chains given below trace back to one sample, sequenced in a study of chemoradiotherapy in HPV16-positive cancers. Assay: immunoSEQ multiplex PCR; the TCRdb copy retains only in-frame clones and omits some. The sample consists of 10,000 to 15,000 clones, 75% to 90% of them appearing once. Source: blood, taken from a patient who underwent chemoradiotherapy. The receptors were gathered from a human donor with HPV-associated anogenital cancer.

This sequence joins TRBV11-2 and TRBJ2-1, with D unresolved. V shed 5 bases and J shed 8 bases, with 7 bases lying between them. This CDR3 contains 11 residues. Looked up from germline, CDR1 is SGHAT and CDR2 is FQNNGV. For the CDR3, the DNA is TGTGCCAGCAGCATCCGGGATGAGCAGTTCTTC. It translates to CASSIRDEQFF. Based on the CDR3 plus reference TRBV11-2 and TRBJ2-1, the full variable domain is EAGVAQSPRYKIIEKRQSVAFWCNPISGHATLYWYQQILGQGPKLLIQFQNNGVVDDSQLPKDRFSAERLKGVDSTLKIQPAKLEDSAVYLCASSIRDEQFFGPGTRLTVL.

This CDR3 is CASSLMFGANRNSPLHF. The CDR3 DNA reads TGTGCCAGCAGCTTGATGTTCGGGGCCAACCGTAATTCACCCCTCCACTTT. The chain is built from TRBV5-5 and TRBJ1-6; D possibly corresponds to TRBD1 (5 bases). Germline values: CDR1 SGHKS, CDR2 YYEKEE (reference sequence). Trimming pared 1 base from V and 6 bases from J, leaving 17 bases between. This CDR3 has 17 amino acids.

This chain joins TRBV11-2 and TRBJ1-3; D is perhaps TRBD1 (6 bases). The V gene's germline CDR1 is SGHAT and CDR2 FQNNGV. The CDR3 extends over 15 amino acids. Trimming took off 3 bases at V and 0 bases at J, with 9 bases between the two ends. The CDR3 here is CASSFRGLSGNTIYF. CDR3 DNA sequence: TGTGCCAGCAGCTTCCGGGGGCTCTCTGGAAACACCATATATTTT.

This sequence joins TRBV2 and TRBJ1-4; D is undetermined. The CDR3 contains 15 residues. The ends were cut back, 7 bases at V and 3 bases at J, with 15 bases in the middle. Germline CDR1 reads SNHLY; CDR2 reads FYNNEI. This CDR3 is CASKEPGTSNEKLFF. As DNA, the CDR3 is TGTGCCAGCAAAGAACCGGGAACCTCTAATGAAAAACTGTTTTTT.

This rearrangement joins TRBV18 to TRBJ2-7; D uncertain. Germline V lookup: CDR1 KGHSH, CDR2 LQKENI. CDR3 size: 12 residues. The V end lost 3 bases, the J end lost 2 bases, and 5 bases lay between the germline ends. CDR3 DNA: TGTGCCAGCTCACCCAATCCCTACGAGCAGTACTTC. Protein sequence: CASSPNPYEQYF.